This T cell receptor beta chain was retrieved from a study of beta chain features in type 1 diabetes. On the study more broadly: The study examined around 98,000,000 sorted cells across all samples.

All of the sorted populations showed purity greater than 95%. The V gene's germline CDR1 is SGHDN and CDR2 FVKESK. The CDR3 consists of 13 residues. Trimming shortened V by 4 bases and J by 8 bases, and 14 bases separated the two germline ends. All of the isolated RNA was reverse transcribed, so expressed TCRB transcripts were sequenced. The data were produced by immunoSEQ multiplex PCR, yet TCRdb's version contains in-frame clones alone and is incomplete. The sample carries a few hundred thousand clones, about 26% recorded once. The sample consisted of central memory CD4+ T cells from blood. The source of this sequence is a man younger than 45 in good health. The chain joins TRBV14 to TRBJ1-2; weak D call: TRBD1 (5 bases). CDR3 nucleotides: TGTGCCAGCAGCCCTCAGGGCCGTGGGGGCTACACCTTC. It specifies CASSPQGRGGYTF.